These 4 T cell receptor beta chains share one sample of origin, sequenced in a study of PD-1 blockade in classical Hodgkin lymphoma. Time point in this sample: cycle 4 day 1 (C4D1), after about 6 weeks of nivolumab. Each patient's relapse followed autologous stem cell transplantation, and brentuximab vedotin exposure varied. Repertoires were generated with immunoSEQ multiplex PCR, while TCRdb's copy carries only in-frame clones and drops some. Of approximately 20,000 clones listed, approximately 76% are singletons. Sequenced material: peripheral blood mononuclear cells (PBMCs), taken before the fourth cycle of nivolumab. Receptors were obtained from a human donor with classical Hodgkin lymphoma.

This sequence joins TRBV19 and TRBJ2-3; 8 bases align to TRBD2. The CDR3 runs to 15 residues. In germline, CDR1 is LNHDA, CDR2 SQIVND (reference sequence). Trimming at V came to 3 bases and at J to 0 bases, leaving 2 bases not matched to a gene. CDR3 sequence reads: CASSITSGSTDTQYF. The DNA of the CDR3 is TGTGCCAGTAGTATCACTAGCGGAAGCACAGATACGCAGTATTTT. The variable domain in full, with the rest retrieved from reference TRBV19 and TRBJ2-3, is DGGITQSPKYLFRKEGQNVTLSCEQNLNHDAMYWYRQDPGQGLRLIYYSQIVNDFQKGDIAEGYSVSREKKESFPLTVTSAQKNPTAFYLCASSITSGSTDTQYFGPGTRLTVL.

Notes on this clone: Its ends do not fully match the called genes, so a read error is possible. This rearrangement joins TRBV11-2 to TRBJ2-1; 9 nucleotides agree with TRBD2. CDR1 and CDR2 from the germline V gene are SGHAT and FQNNGV. CDR3 length: 13 amino acids. CDR3 sequence reads: CASSLAGVNEQFF. The CDR3 DNA sequence: TGTGCCAGCAGTTTAGCGGGGGTCAATGAGCAGTTCTTC.

The chain uses TRBV5-1 and TRBJ1-5; TRBD1 is a possible D gene (6 bases). CDR1 and CDR2 from the germline V gene are SGHRS and YFSETQ. This CDR3 has 15 residues. V shed 0 bases and J shed 6 bases, with 13 bases lying between them. CDR3 DNA: TGCGCCAGCAGCTTGGATGGGGGCTCGGGTCAGCCCCAGCATTTT. Translated, it gives CASSLDGGSGQPQHF. Complete variable domain (other parts from reference TRBV5-1 and TRBJ1-5): KAGVTQTPRYLIKTRGQQVTLSCSPISGHRSVSWYQQTPGQGLQFLFEYFSETQRNKGNFPGRFSGRQFSNSRSEMNVSTLELGDSALYLCASSLDGGSGQPQHFGDGTRLSIL.

V and J are TRBV20-1 and TRBJ2-7, with D tentatively TRBD1 (6 bases). V was trimmed by 3 bases and J by 3 bases, leaving 6 bases between them. CDR3 size: 11 residues. Per the germline V gene, CDR1 is DFQATT and CDR2 is SNEGSKA (reference sequence). CDR3 region: CSARTGYEQYF. The CDR3 DNA follows: TGCAGTGCTAGGACAGGCTACGAGCAGTACTTC.